This T cell receptor (beta chain) was recorded in a study of cytomegalovirus exposure and HLA in healthy donors. Across the study: A previous analysis identified approximately 120 million unique TCR beta sequences derived from some 170 million T cells.

13 Jbeta primers and 60 Vbeta primers were used for the PCR. The repertoire was sequenced with immunoSEQ multiplex PCR; TCRdb's copy has only in-frame clones and lacks some. The sample consists of 150,000 to 250,000 clones, around 77% of them appearing once. The donors were healthy bone marrow donors. The CDR3 consists of 15 residues. V dropped 8 bases and J dropped 9; count of bases not matched to a gene: 11. Germline assignment: CDR1 MNHNS and CDR2 SASEGT. With regard to this clone: Its target is unknown.

Findings and caveats of the study: DRB1 had the most TCR associations and HLA-C the fewest, a later analysis found, with rates varying by HLA locus. Evidence from a later analysis indicated that most CMV-associated TCR beta chains looked HLA-restricted.

The receptor was isolated from a man between 25 and 39 years old in good health and CMV-seronegative. The specimen sequenced was PBMCs. The genes are TRBV6-1 and TRBJ2-1, with 12 bases aligning to TRBD2. The CDR3 region is CASLSTSGSSSEQFF. The CDR3 DNA reads TGTGCCAGCCTCTCGACTAGCGGGAGCAGCAGTGAGCAGTTCTTC.